The present TCR beta chain was sequenced within a study of radiation and T cells in renal cell carcinoma. Study background: Nephrectomy followed 15 Gy stereotactic body radiation by 4 weeks. Study-wide results and limits: Baseline intratumoral clonotype presence is unknown without pretreatment biopsies. In blood, top tumor clones expanded by 2 weeks, shrinking by 4.

Method: immunoSEQ multiplex PCR; TCRdb's copy keeps in-frame clones and lacks some. The sample contains about 150,000 clones, approximately 88% of which appear only once. Comments on this clone: Its antigen is undetermined.

The V end lost 1 base, the J end lost 4 bases, and 10 bases lay between the germline ends. Germline values: CDR1 LNHDA, CDR2 SQIVND (reference sequence). The CDR3 has 14 amino acids. Sample time point: blood 2 weeks post-SBRT. Specified treatment: 15 Gy SBRT to primary tumor, nephrectomy 4 weeks later. The tumor was a clear cell renal cell carcinoma. The V gene is TRBV19, the J gene TRBJ1-2, with no clear D. This sample comprised blood, obtained from a patient whose treatment included radiotherapy and nephrectomy. This TCR came from a woman aged 45-65 years with renal cell carcinoma. CDR3 loop: CASSIGEDLYGYTF. The CDR3 nucleotides are TGTGCCAGTAGTATAGGAGAGGACCTCTATGGCTACACCTTC.